The source of this T cell receptor beta chain is a study of T cell responses to AZD1222 COVID-19 vaccine. Overall study findings and caveats: At baseline, just 6 or 7 AZD1222 recipients tested seropositive. Sampled repertoires all dated from after the peak T cell response.

Data came from immunoSEQ multiplex PCR; TCRdb stores just in-frame clones and leaves some out. This sample has more than 85,000 clones; about 90% occur once, and the top ten carry 6% to 9%. CDR1 and CDR2 from the germline V gene are MGHRA and YSYEKL. Trimming removed 1 base at V and 1 base at J, with 17 bases between. This CDR3 region has 18 residues. With regard to this clone: The antigen is not known.

This clonotype was obtained from an adult in good health. J is TRBJ2-1 and V is TRBV4-1; TRBD2 might be the D (5 bases). Material: peripheral blood, obtained on day 0 of AZD1222 vaccination. Written as DNA, the CDR3 is TGCGCCAGCAGCCAAGCACTATGGCTAGCCCGATCCTACAATGAGCAGTTCTTC. Its translation: CASSQALWLARSYNEQFF.